The sequence of this T cell receptor beta chain was determined in a study of cytomegalovirus exposure and HLA in healthy donors. Germline CDR1 is LNHDA and CDR2 is SQIVND (reference sequence). Trimming at V came to 5 bases and at J to 8 bases, leaving 14 bases not matched to a gene. The CDR3 consists of 16 residues. Whole-study results and caveats: For cytomegalovirus status, the classifier reportedly gave diagnoses with high specificity and sensitivity. Roughly uniform depth of sequencing across donors was assumed in presence/absence analyses. Most TCRs appeared rarely, but some public TCRs recurred in many donors.

As to this clone: Its antigen is undetermined.

PCR primers comprised 60 Vbeta and 13 Jbeta primers. The protocol was immunoSEQ multiplex PCR, while the TCRdb copy is restricted to in-frame clones and leaves out a portion. The repertoire holds under 200,000 clones, around 75% seen once, with roughly 2% in the top ten. Material for sequencing was PBMCs. The V and J genes are TRBV19 and TRBJ2-2; 7 nucleotides match TRBD2. The TCR comes from a human donor in good health. The CDR3 is CASSFQGGGWEGELFF. CDR3 nucleotide sequence: TGTGCCAGTAGTTTCCAGGGCGGGGGATGGGAGGGGGAGCTGTTTTTT.